This T cell receptor (beta chain) stems from a study of spatial heterogeneity in lung cancer. Germline V gene lookup returns CDR1 SEHNR and CDR2 FQNEAQ (reference sequence). This CDR3 has 13 residues. The germline V and J ends were trimmed by 3 bases and 4 bases, with 9 bases remaining between them. Time point of the sample: sample taken at primary tumor resection. The input material, whole RNA from tumor, nontumor lung or frozen PBMC, was sequenced unsorted. This clonotype has a handful of counts. TCRdb reprocessed the 5' RACE reads via MiXCR and lists one record per CDR3 protein. Here the sample spans roughly 40,000 distinct CDR3 sequences, approximately 6.5% being singletons.

V gene TRBV7-9 combines with J gene TRBJ2-5, with D unclear. The receptor comes from a female donor with early-stage non-small cell lung cancer. The starting material was PBMCs, obtained at surgery. In DNA form, the CDR3 reads TGTGCCAGCAGCTTCCTTGCCACAGAGACCCAGTACTTC. Its protein product is CASSFLATETQYF.